This record covers a single T cell receptor (beta chain). Trimming removed 4 bases from V and 2 bases from J, with 4 bases in between. Germline lookup yields CDR1 MNHEY and CDR2 SVGAGI. The CDR3 runs to 12 residues. This sample is drawn from a study of cytomegalovirus exposure and HLA in healthy donors. PCR employed 60 Vbeta and 13 Jbeta primers. Measured with immunoSEQ multiplex PCR; TCRdb has only the in-frame clones, and not every one. The data contain roughly 200,000 clones, 60% to 85% of them seen just once; the ten biggest clones take up over 2.5%. The chain carries TRBV6-5 and TRBJ2-3, with D unresolved. This receptor was taken from a male donor in good health and CMV-seronegative. Sequencing input: PBMCs. In nucleotides, the CDR3 is TGTGCCAGCAGTTTCAACACAGATACGCAGTATTTT. Its protein is CASSFNTDTQYF.